The 11 T cell receptor beta chains in this list originate from one sample, sequenced in a study of blood T cell repertoires in COVID-19. Sequencing used immunoSEQ multiplex PCR; TCRdb keeps in-frame clones, though not all of them. The sample shows just under 300,000 clones, 85% to 90% of them seen only once. The sample was peripheral blood. These receptors were taken from a man in his 70s with acute or convalescent COVID-19.

The chain employs TRBV7-6 and TRBJ1-1; D might be TRBD1 (6 bases). V lost 2 bases, J lost 0 bases, and 19 bases lay in between. Germline V CDR1 and CDR2: SGHVS, FNYEAQ. The CDR3 sequence is 18 residues long. CDR3 sequence reads: CASSLNLAGANLNTEAFF. CDR3 DNA: TGTGCCAGCAGCTTAAATTTGGCAGGGGCTAATCTGAACACTGAAGCTTTCTTT.

This clone has a single count. The V and J genes are TRBV6-5 and TRBJ2-5; TRBD2 is a possible D gene (5 bases). Germline V gives CDR1 MNHEY, CDR2 SVGAGI. With 1 base removed from V and 5 bases from J, the gap between germline ends came to 8 bases. The CDR3 length is 13 residues. The CDR3 here is CASSYWRGETQYF. CDR3 in DNA: TGTGCCAGCAGTTACTGGCGCGGGGAGACCCAGTACTTC.

The V and J genes are TRBV5-1 and TRBJ1-1; D gene ambiguous. Germline V CDR1 and CDR2: SGHRS, YFSETQ. Trimming stripped 0 bases from V and 3 bases from J, with 9 bases between. This CDR3 is 14 amino acids long. The CDR3 reads CASSLEAKDTEAFF. Here the CDR3 DNA reads TGCGCCAGCAGCTTGGAAGCGAAGGACACTGAAGCTTTCTTT.

This chain uses TRBV29-1 with TRBJ1-1; 8 bases agree with TRBD1. The length of the CDR3 is 13 residues. V lost 3 bases and J lost 2; bases outside the gene matches: 2. The germline gives CDR1 SQVTM, CDR2 ANQGSEA. CDR3 DNA sequence: TGCAGCGTTGAGGGACAGGCAAACACTGAAGCTTTCTTT. Translation: CSVEGQANTEAFF.

The rearrangement links TRBV3-1 (or the pseudogene TRBV3-2) to TRBJ1-2; D is ambiguous. Looked up from germline, CDR1 is LGHDT and CDR2 is YNNKEL (reference sequence). Trimming removed 1 base from V and 6 bases from J, with 9 bases in between. CDR3 length equals 13 residues. The CDR3 DNA follows: TGTGCCAGCAGCCAAGGGCGGCCCGATGGCTACACCTTC. Its protein is CASSQGRPDGYTF.

The chain couples TRBV19 to TRBJ2-7; D uncertain. Germline V gene lookup returns CDR1 LNHDA and CDR2 SQIVND (reference sequence). The CDR3 length is 14 residues. Trimming shortened V by 3 bases and J by 0 bases, and 9 bases separated the two germline ends. In DNA, the CDR3 is TGTGCCAGTAGTATTGGTCTAAACTCCTACGAGCAGTACTTC. Amino acids: CASSIGLNSYEQYF.

The chain links TRBV6-5 to TRBJ2-3; 7 positions agree with TRBD1. The germline gives CDR1 MNHEY, CDR2 SVGAGI. This CDR3 region has 13 residues. The V segment lost 10 bases and the J segment 6 bases; nucleotides outside the gene matches: 10. The CDR3 DNA is TGTGCCACCCGGACAGGAGGACCGGATACGCAGTATTTT. Translated, it gives CATRTGGPDTQYF.

The chain couples TRBV12-5 to TRBJ1-1, with D maybe TRBD1 (6 bases). There are 14 residues in the CDR3. Germline values: CDR1 LGHNT, CDR2 FRNRAP. V lost 3 bases, J lost 2 bases, and 10 bases lay in between. As DNA, the CDR3 is TGTGCTAGTGGTTTAGGACAGAGAAACACTGAAGCTTTCTTT. Amino acids: CASGLGQRNTEAFF.

V and J are TRBV7-9 and TRBJ2-1; D not certain. Per the germline V gene, CDR1 is SEHNR and CDR2 is FQNEAQ (reference sequence). V was trimmed by 5 bases and J by 9 bases, leaving 8 bases between them. CDR3 size: 11 residues. The DNA for the CDR3 is TGTGCCAGCAGCCGAGTAAGTGAGCAGTTCTTC. It translates to CASSRVSEQFF.

V and J are TRBV9 and TRBJ2-2, with TRBD2 as a possible D gene (5 bases). Germline lookup yields CDR1 SGDLS and CDR2 YYNGEE. V lost 2 bases to trimming and J lost 2 bases, with 10 bases between them. The CDR3 runs to 15 residues. In DNA, the CDR3 is TGTGCCAGCAGCGTTACTAGTTCAAACACCGGGGAGCTGTTTTTT. This codes for CASSVTSSNTGELFF.

V is TRBV6-5 and J is TRBJ2-1; 9 bases are shared with TRBD1. The germline V gene encodes CDR1 MNHEY and CDR2 SVGAGI. This CDR3 spans 13 amino acids. Trimming removed 6 bases from V and 8 bases from J; junction bases left unmatched: 5. For the CDR3, the DNA is TGTGCCAGCAGCCAGGACAGGGGCCATGAGCAGTTCTTC. Translating gives CASSQDRGHEQFF.